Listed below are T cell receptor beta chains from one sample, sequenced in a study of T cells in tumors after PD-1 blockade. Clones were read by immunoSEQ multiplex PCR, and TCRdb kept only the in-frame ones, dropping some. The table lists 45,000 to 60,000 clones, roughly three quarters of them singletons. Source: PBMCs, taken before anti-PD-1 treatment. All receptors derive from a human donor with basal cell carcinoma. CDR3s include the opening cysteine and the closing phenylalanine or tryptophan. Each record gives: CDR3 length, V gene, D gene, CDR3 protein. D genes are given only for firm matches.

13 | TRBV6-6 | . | CASSVRSNQPQHF
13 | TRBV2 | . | CASSVQGTYEQYF
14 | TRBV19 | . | CASTSGDSGNTIYF
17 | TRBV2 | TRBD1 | CASSSGQGTLLGYEQFF
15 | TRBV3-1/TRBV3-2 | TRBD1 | CASSQQGANNSPLHF
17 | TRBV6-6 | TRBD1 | CASSPPGGVEANEKLFF
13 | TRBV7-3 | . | CASGLQGNTEAFF
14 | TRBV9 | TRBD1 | CASSVGTGINEQFF
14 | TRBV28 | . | CASSQGQPEETQYF
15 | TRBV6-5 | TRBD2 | CASSSLWGGGNEQFF
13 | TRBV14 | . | CASSHQTTYEQYF
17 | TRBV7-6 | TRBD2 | CASSLEVAGGGTDTQYF
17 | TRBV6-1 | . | CASSERLWTGDRETQYF
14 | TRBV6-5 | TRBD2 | CASSVGTSGYEQYF
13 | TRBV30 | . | CAWSLDSNYGYTF
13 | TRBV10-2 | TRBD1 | CASSERQGGGYTF
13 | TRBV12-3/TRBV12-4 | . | CASSPHLGETQYF
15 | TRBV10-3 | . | CAISLSGPGANVLTF
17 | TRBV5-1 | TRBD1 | CASSLWAQGAITYEQYF
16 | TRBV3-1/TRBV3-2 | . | CASSQAPLGGNQPQHF
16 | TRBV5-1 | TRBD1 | CASSASGTGGSYEQYF
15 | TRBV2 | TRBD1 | CASSIEQGAVQPQHF
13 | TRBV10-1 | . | CASSDGIAGELFF
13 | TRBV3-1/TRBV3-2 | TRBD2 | CASQSVAGGPQYF
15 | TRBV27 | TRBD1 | CASSKTGGDTGELFF
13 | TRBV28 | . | CASSLSRNTEAFF
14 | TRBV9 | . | CASSVGDRDTEAFF
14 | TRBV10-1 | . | CASSDSALDNEQFF
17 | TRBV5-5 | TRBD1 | CASTLGQAGLANYGYTF
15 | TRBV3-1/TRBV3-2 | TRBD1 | CASSQDLSRGQTQYF
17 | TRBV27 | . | CASSQKVTGTRSSEAFF
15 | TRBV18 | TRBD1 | CASRKPGQANNEQFF